Following are 25 T cell receptor beta chains from one sample sequenced in a study of shared clonotypes between healthy human individuals. The table came from immunoSEQ multiplex PCR; TCRdb's copy has only in-frame clones and leaves some out. The sample lists around 1 million clones, about three quarters occurring once. Sequencing used memory CD4+ T cells sorted from blood. The subset: CD45RA-negative fraction. The receptors were sampled from a man aged 18 to 30 in good health.

CDR3 protein: CASGLVPGFSSGANVLTF. The CDR3 nucleotides are TGTGCTAGTGGTTTGGTCCCAGGGTTTAGCTCTGGGGCCAACGTCCTGACTTTC. The V and J genes are TRBV12-5 and TRBJ2-6; possible D gene TRBD1, 5 bases. Trimming pared 0 bases from V and 0 bases from J, leaving 12 bases between. This CDR3 contains 18 residues. CDR1 and CDR2 from the germline V gene are LGHNT and FRNRAP.

This clone turned up a few times. Other DNA sequences within the sample encode an identical CDR3. The CDR3 protein is CAWSGQGGSPLHF. DNA for the CDR3: TGTGCCTGGAGTGGACAGGGGGGTTCACCCCTCCACTTT. V is TRBV30 and J is TRBJ1-6, with TRBD1 matching 9 bases. This CDR3 is built from 13 residues. V lost 1 base and J lost 9; bases outside the gene matches: 1. CDR1 is GTSNPN and CDR2 is SVGIG in the germline V gene (reference sequence).

The chain is built from TRBV7-9 and TRBJ1-3; D is possibly TRBD1 (6 bases). V was trimmed by 3 bases and J by 2 bases, leaving 8 bases between them. The CDR3 covers 14 residues. CDR1 and CDR2 (germline): SEHNR, FQNEAQ (reference sequence). CDR3 DNA sequence: TGTGCCAGCAGCTTCGGGGGGCCTGGAAACACCATATATTTT. Its translation: CASSFGGPGNTIYF.

This chain links TRBV6-5 with TRBJ1-2; maybe TRBD1 (5 bases). V lost 4 bases and J 3 bases, leaving 15 bases between the germline ends. There are 15 residues in the CDR3. Germline lookup yields CDR1 MNHEY and CDR2 SVGAGI. The CDR3 DNA reads TGTGCCAGCAGTTCCGCGACGACAGCCTACTATGGCTACACCTTC. This encodes CASSSATTAYYGYTF.

This clone was recorded once. The CDR3 sequence is CASSLTGGRNSPLHF. CDR3 coding DNA: TGTGCCAGCAGCTTAACTGGGGGGCGAAATTCACCCCTCCACTTT. The genes are TRBV7-3 and TRBJ1-6; tentative D call: TRBD1 (6 bases). Germline V gene lookup returns CDR1 SGHTA and CDR2 FQGTGA. The CDR3 loop spans 15 amino acids. V lost 0 bases and J lost 7, with 10 bases in between.

The J gene is TRBJ2-1, the V gene TRBV28, with 7 bases fitting TRBD2. The CDR3 is 15 amino acids. The germline gives CDR1 MDHEN, CDR2 SYDVKM. The V and J ends lost 9 bases and 14 bases, in that order; junction bases with no gene match: 22. Written as DNA, the CDR3 is TGTGCCAGTGGGGAAAATGTGTCCGGACTAGGAAGGGAGTTCTTC. It translates to CASGENVSGLGREFF.

The chain recombines TRBV5-6 with TRBJ1-5, with 7 bases fitting TRBD1. CDR1 is SGHDT and CDR2 is YYEEEE in the germline V gene. The V and J ends lost 2 bases and 4 bases, in that order; junction bases with no gene match: 9. This CDR3 has 16 residues. The chain's CDR3 is CASSLQGKLQNQPQHF. Written as DNA, the CDR3 is TGTGCCAGCAGCTTACAGGGGAAGCTTCAAAATCAGCCCCAGCATTTT.

The chain carries TRBV2 and TRBJ2-7; no firm D call. CDR3 size: 14 residues. V lost 0 bases and J 1 base, leaving 7 bases between the germline ends. Per germline, CDR1 SNHLY and CDR2 FYNNEI. In DNA, the CDR3 is TGTGCCAGCAGTGAAGCCCCCCTGTCCTACGAGCAGTACTTC. It is translated as CASSEAPLSYEQYF.

This rearrangement joins TRBV5-1 to TRBJ2-7, with TRBD2 matching over 8 bases. Germline V CDR1 and CDR2: SGHRS, YFSETQ. The CDR3 spans 15 residues. With V trimmed by 0 bases and J by 1 base, 3 bases remained unmatched. This CDR3 reads CASSLAAGDSYEQYF. DNA of the CDR3: TGCGCCAGCAGCTTGGCAGCGGGAGATTCCTACGAGCAGTACTTC.

The rearrangement uses TRBV5-4 and TRBJ1-4, with TRBD1 matching over 8 bases. The V gene's germline CDR1 is SGHNT and CDR2 YYREEE (reference sequence). With V trimmed by 0 bases and J by 3 bases, 7 bases remained unmatched. The CDR3 has 17 amino acids. The CDR3 DNA follows: TGTGCCAGCAGCTTGGTTCCAGGGGGCACATCTAATGAAAAACTGTTTTTT. It translates to CASSLVPGGTSNEKLFF.

About this clone: Germline is not matched at one junction end, which may reflect a read error. V usage is TRBV7-7 and J usage is TRBJ2-7; the D is unclear. The CDR3 spans 13 residues. Germline V gives CDR1 SSHAT, CDR2 FNYEAQ (reference sequence). CDR3 sequence (DNA): TGTGCTAGCAGCCCGACGCAAACTGGAGAGCAGTACTTC. It translates to CASSPTQTGEQYF. The whole variable domain, filled in from reference TRBV7-7 and TRBJ2-7, reads GAGVSQSPRYKVTKRGQDVTLRCDPISSHATLYWYQQALGQGPEFLTYFNYEAQPDKSGLPSDRFSAERPEGSISTLTIQRTEQRDSAMYRCASSPTQTGEQYFGPGTRLTVT.

This clone appeared a few times. A much bigger clone sits one base away, suggesting this may be a read error. The same CDR3 arises from other DNA sequences in this sample as well. The chain recombines TRBV7-9 with TRBJ1-5; D might be TRBD1 (5 bases). This CDR3 region has 13 residues. The germline V gene has CDR1 SEHNR and CDR2 FQNEAQ (reference sequence). V lost 1 base, J lost 7 bases, and 8 bases lay in between. In nucleotides, the CDR3 is TGTGCCAGCAGCTTAGATGAGGGGCAGCCCCAGCATTTT. Its protein product is CASSLDEGQPQHF.

This chain links TRBV28 with TRBJ2-7; D unresolved. The CDR3 contains 14 residues. V gave up 4 bases and J gave up 0 bases, with 10 bases separating them. Germline CDR1 reads MDHEN; CDR2 reads SYDVKM. CDR3 DNA: TGTGCCAGCAGTTCCAGACGGAGCTCCTACGAGCAGTACTTC. Translation: CASSSRRSSYEQYF.

Only a few counts were recorded for this clone. The DNA of the CDR3 is TGTGCCAGCAGCGTAGGATCCCAGCGATCCTACAATGAGCAGTTCTTC. Residues: CASSVGSQRSYNEQFF. The J gene is TRBJ2-1, the V gene TRBV9; D is ambiguous. Germline loops: CDR1 SGDLS, CDR2 YYNGEE. Trimming cost V 0 bases and J 1 base, with 11 bases left between them. CDR3 length equals 16 residues. Filled out from reference TRBV9 and TRBJ2-1, the complete variable domain reads DSGVTQTPKHLITATGQRVTLRCSPRSGDLSVYWYQQSLDQGLQFLIQYYNGEERAKGNILERFSAQQFPDLHSELNLSSLELGDSALYFCASSVGSQRSYNEQFFGPGTRLTVL.

This clone was observed a few times. The chain carries TRBV6-6 and TRBJ1-5, with D unclear. The germline CDR1 and CDR2 sequences are MNHNY and SVGAGI (reference sequence). The CDR3 sequence is 14 residues long. The V gene lost 2 bases and the J gene lost 1 base, with 6 bases spanning the gap. CDR3 coding DNA: TGTGCCAGCAGTTACGTTGGGAGCAATCAGCCCCAGCATTTT. Protein: CASSYVGSNQPQHF.

This clone turned up a few times. The chain carries TRBV18 and TRBJ1-2, with a tentative D call TRBD1 (6 bases). The length of the CDR3 is 13 residues. V lost 0 bases to trimming and J lost 8 bases, with 10 bases between them. Germline loops: CDR1 KGHSH, CDR2 LQKENI. CDR3 nucleotide sequence: TGTGCCAGCTCACCACCGGACAGCCGAGGCTACACCTTC. It yields the protein CASSPPDSRGYTF.

The V call is TRBV28, the J call TRBJ2-5; D uncertain. V was shortened by 9 bases and J by 4 bases, with 12 bases between the two germline ends. There are 12 residues in the CDR3. CDR1 and CDR2 from the germline V gene are MDHEN and SYDVKM. The CDR3 DNA reads TGTGCCAGTTCTAACTCGGGAGAGACCCAGTACTTC. As protein: CASSNSGETQYF.

Concerning this clone: Other DNA sequences in the sample encode the same CDR3. The V gene is TRBV7-9, the J gene TRBJ2-7, with D perhaps assigned TRBD1 or TRBD2 (6 bases each). The germline gives CDR1 SEHNR, CDR2 FQNEAQ (reference sequence). The CDR3 sequence is 14 residues long. Between the trimmed V and J ends, which lost 5 bases and 3 bases, there was a span of 14 bases. CDR3 region: CASSRGGTYYEQYF. The DNA for the CDR3 is TGTGCCAGCAGCAGAGGAGGGACATACTACGAGCAGTACTTC.

V gene TRBV5-8 combines with J gene TRBJ2-7; TRBD1 might be the D (6 bases). CDR1 and CDR2 from the germline V gene are SGHTS and YDEGEE. This CDR3 is 15 amino acids long. Trimming left V 2 bases short and J 2 bases short, with 14 bases between. The CDR3 region has the DNA TGTGCCAGCAGCTTACCGGCAGGGGTCACCTACGAGCAGTACTTC. Amino acid sequence: CASSLPAGVTYEQYF. The entire variable domain, with the rest obtained from reference TRBV5-8 and TRBJ2-7, is as follows: EAGVTQSPTHLIKTRGQQATLRCSPISGHTSVYWYQQALGLGLQFLLWYDEGEERNRGNFPPRFSGRQFPNYSSELNVNALELEDSALYLCASSLPAGVTYEQYFGPGTRLTVT.

Regarding this clone: This sample includes further DNA sequences coding for the same CDR3. This sequence joins TRBV6-1 and TRBJ1-4, with D possibly being TRBD1 (5 bases). The V gene's germline CDR1 is MNHNS and CDR2 SASEGT. The CDR3 is made up of 15 amino acids. Deletions cut 3 bases from V and 0 bases from J, with 8 bases between. CDR3 amino acids: CASSEQGATNEKLFF. The CDR3 DNA reads as TGTGCCAGCAGTGAGCAGGGTGCAACTAATGAAAAACTGTTTTTT.

V is TRBV5-1 and J is TRBJ2-7; TRBD2 aligns across 8 bases. Germline V lookup: CDR1 SGHRS, CDR2 YFSETQ. Losses at the gene ends were 3 bases for V and 2 bases for J; bases not matched to a gene: 1. The length of the CDR3 is 13 residues. CDR3 residues: CASSSAGAYEQYF. The CDR3 coding sequence is TGCGCCAGCAGCTCAGCGGGAGCCTACGAGCAGTACTTC.

The chain employs TRBV6-5 and TRBJ1-5, with D hard to call. CDR1 is MNHEY, CDR2 SVGAGI, per germline. V was trimmed by 5 bases and J by 7 bases, leaving 9 bases between them. This CDR3 has 12 residues. The CDR3 protein is CASSNGIQPQHF. The CDR3 DNA sequence: TGTGCCAGCAGTAATGGTATCCAGCCCCAGCATTTT.

The chain is built from TRBV7-6 and TRBJ2-7, with 8 nucleotides matching TRBD2. CDR1 SGHVS and CDR2 FNYEAQ come from the germline V gene. Germline trimming cut 6 bases from V and 0 bases from J; bases unmatched to any gene: 10. The CDR3 covers 16 residues. CDR3 protein: CASSYQSGGDSYEQYF. CDR3 DNA sequence: TGTGCCAGCAGTTACCAGAGCGGGGGAGACTCCTACGAGCAGTACTTC.

This sequence joins TRBV7-6 and TRBJ2-3, with 10 bases that match TRBD2. V lost 4 bases and J lost 6; bases outside the gene matches: 13. In germline, CDR1 is SGHVS, CDR2 FNYEAQ. CDR3 length equals 17 residues. This chain's CDR3 is CASSSPGRAGGPDTQYF. The DNA of the CDR3 is TGTGCCAGCAGCTCACCCGGCCGAGCGGGAGGGCCGGATACGCAGTATTTT. Filled out from reference TRBV7-6 and TRBJ2-3, the complete variable domain reads GAGVSQSPRYKVTKRGQDVALRCDPISGHVSLYWYRQALGQGPEFLTYFNYEAQQDKSGLPNDRFSAERPEGSISTLTIQRTEQRDSAMYRCASSSPGRAGGPDTQYFGPGTRLTVL.

This clone was found a few times. A read error may be the cause here, since a much bigger clone is one base away. The same CDR3 can be traced to other DNA sequences in this sample. The genes are TRBV7-3 and TRBJ2-3, with D maybe TRBD2 (6 bases). The germline gives CDR1 SGHTA, CDR2 FQGTGA. This CDR3 contains 13 residues. The CDR3 DNA sequence: TGTGCCAGCAGCTTCGGGAGCACGGATACGCAGTATTTT. This codes for CASSFGSTDTQYF.